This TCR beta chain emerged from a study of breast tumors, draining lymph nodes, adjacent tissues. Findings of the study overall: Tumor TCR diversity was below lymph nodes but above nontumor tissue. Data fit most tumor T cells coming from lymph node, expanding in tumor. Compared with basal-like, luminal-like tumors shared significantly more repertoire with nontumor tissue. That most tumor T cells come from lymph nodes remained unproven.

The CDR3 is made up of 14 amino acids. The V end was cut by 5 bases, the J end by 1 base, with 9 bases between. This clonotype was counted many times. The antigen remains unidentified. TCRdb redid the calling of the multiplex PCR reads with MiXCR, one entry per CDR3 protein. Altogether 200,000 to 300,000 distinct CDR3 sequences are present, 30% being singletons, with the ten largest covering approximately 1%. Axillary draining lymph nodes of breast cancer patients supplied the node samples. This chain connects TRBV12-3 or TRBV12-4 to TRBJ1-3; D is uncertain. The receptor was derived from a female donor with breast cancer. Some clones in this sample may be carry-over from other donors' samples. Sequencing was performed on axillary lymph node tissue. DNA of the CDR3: TGTGCCAGCAGTCCGGGGAGGTCTGGAAACACCATATATTTT. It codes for CASSPGRSGNTIYF.